Presented here are 19 T cell receptor beta chains from one specimen sequenced in a study of T cells after yellow fever vaccination. TCRdb redid the calling of the 5' RACE reads with MiXCR, one entry per CDR3 protein. The sample yields 300,000 to 400,000 distinct CDR3 sequences, approximately 8% seen once. The material was PBMCs, obtained roughly 45 days after the first yellow fever vaccination. The receptors were gathered from a man between 18 and 29 years old who received the YFV17D yellow fever vaccine.

This clonotype was picked up a small number of times. Here the CDR3 reads CASDRAASVATEAFF. The DNA of the CDR3 is TGTGCCAGCGACAGGGCGGCCTCTGTGGCCACTGAAGCTTTCTTT. The J gene is TRBJ1-1, the V gene TRBV6-2 or TRBV6-3, with 7 bases identical to TRBD1. CDR3 length: 15 residues. The germline V gene has CDR1 MNHEY and CDR2 SVGEGT. Germline trimming cut 8 bases from V and 4 bases from J; bases unmatched to any gene: 13.

This clonotype occurred a few times. V gene TRBV18 combines with J gene TRBJ1-2; D unclear. The CDR3 is 13 amino acids. Germline loops: CDR1 KGHSH, CDR2 LQKENI. V lost 0 bases to trimming and J lost 4 bases, with 6 bases between them. The CDR3 protein is CASSPPDFYGYTF. The CDR3, as DNA: TGTGCCAGCTCACCACCGGATTTCTATGGCTACACCTTC.

The CDR3 loop reads CASSPRGGISEKLFF. The CDR3 DNA is TGTGCCAGCAGCCCAAGGGGGGGGATTTCTGAAAAACTGTTTTTT. V and J are TRBV11-2 and TRBJ1-4; D may be TRBD1 (6 bases). Trimming removed 5 bases from V and 7 bases from J, with 17 bases in between. The CDR3 extends over 15 amino acids. Looked up from germline, CDR1 is SGHAT and CDR2 is FQNNGV.

The genes are TRBV5-1 and TRBJ1-1; 7 bases are shared with TRBD1. This CDR3 has 14 residues. Germline V CDR1 and CDR2: SGHRS, YFSETQ. Trimming took 8 bases from V and 6 from J; bases not matched to a gene: 13. The CDR3: CASKPSWDSSEAFF. The CDR3 coding sequence is TGCGCCAGTAAACCCTCATGGGACAGCTCTGAAGCTTTCTTT.

This clonotype was detected ten times or more. This rearrangement joins TRBV9 to TRBJ2-1; D ambiguous. Trimming stripped 0 bases from V and 6 bases from J, with 7 bases between. This CDR3 comprises 13 residues. Germline CDR1 reads SGDLS; CDR2 reads YYNGEE. The CDR3 DNA reads TGTGCCAGCAGCGTAGAGTCGGGCAATGAGCAGTTCTTC. This codes for CASSVESGNEQFF.

This clonotype was recorded at least ten times. The rearrangement uses TRBV14 and TRBJ2-7, with a tentative D call TRBD2 (5 bases). The germline V gene has CDR1 SGHDN and CDR2 FVKESK. The length of the CDR3 is 15 residues. V was clipped by 3 bases and J by 5 bases, with 17 bases between them. The CDR3 bases are TGTGCCAGCAGCCAGGGTCCGGGAACTCGGAACGAGCAGTACTTC. It specifies CASSQGPGTRNEQYF.

This clonotype was counted only a few times. The chain has TRBV5-1 and TRBJ1-6; D not resolved. Germline V lookup: CDR1 SGHRS, CDR2 YFSETQ. V dropped 0 bases and J dropped 6 bases, with 10 bases sitting between them. This CDR3 comprises 15 residues. CDR3 sequence: CASSLEAIGNSPLHF. In DNA form, the CDR3 reads TGCGCCAGCAGCTTGGAGGCGATAGGTAATTCACCCCTCCACTTT.

This clonotype has a count of ten or more. The rearrangement joins TRBV5-1 to TRBJ2-7; D tentatively reads TRBD1 or TRBD2 (5 bases each). The CDR3 sequence is 16 residues long. The V end lost 0 bases, the J end lost 2 bases, and 15 bases lay between the germline ends. Germline V CDR1 and CDR2: SGHRS, YFSETQ. The CDR3 sequence is CASSLGNSGTAYEQYF. The CDR3 nucleotides are TGCGCCAGCAGCTTGGGAAATTCCGGGACCGCCTACGAGCAGTACTTC.

This clonotype was detected ten times or more. The chain carries TRBV4-3 and TRBJ2-1; 7 nucleotides match TRBD1. Germline loops: CDR1 LGHNA, CDR2 YSLEER. The CDR3 has 15 residues. V was clipped by 4 bases and J by 3 bases; unmatched bases: 6. The CDR3 is CASSLRDSFYNEQFF. The CDR3 DNA reads TGCGCCAGCAGCCTTCGGGACAGCTTCTACAATGAGCAGTTCTTC.

This sequence joins TRBV21-1 and TRBJ2-5. TRBV21-1 is noted as a pseudogene. The CDR3 is 15 amino acids. CDR3 amino acids: CASSKERKPQETQYF. CDR3 DNA: TGTGCCAGCAGCAAAGAACGGAAACCCCAAGAGACCCAGTACTTC.

This clonotype has only a few counts. This chain uses TRBV20-1 with TRBJ2-2; 7 positions agree with TRBD2. V was pared by 0 bases and J by 2 bases, with 3 bases of the junction left unmatched. The CDR3 runs to 15 residues. Germline CDR1 and CDR2: DFQATT and SNEGSKA (reference sequence). This CDR3 is CSARDGGGNTGELFF. The CDR3 DNA reads TGCAGTGCTAGAGATGGCGGGGGTAACACCGGGGAGCTGTTTTTT.

The chain uses TRBV6-2 or TRBV6-3 and TRBJ2-5; D is undetermined. This CDR3 spans 13 amino acids. Germline CDR1 is MNHEY and CDR2 is SVGEGT. V lost 3 bases and J lost 5, with 10 bases in between. CDR3 bases: TGTGCCAGCAGTTATGTGGCAATCGAGACCCAGTACTTC. Translated, it gives CASSYVAIETQYF.

The genes are TRBV5-5 and TRBJ2-1; D gene unclear. Per germline, CDR1 SGHKS and CDR2 YYEKEE (reference sequence). V lost 0 bases to trimming and J lost 9 bases, with 7 bases between them. CDR3 length: 12 residues. The CDR3: CASSLDSREQFF. CDR3 DNA sequence: TGTGCCAGCAGCTTGGACAGCCGTGAGCAGTTCTTC.

The rearrangement uses TRBV20-1 and TRBJ2-1; tentatively, D is TRBD2 (6 bases). The CDR3 totals 16 residues. Germline V gene lookup returns CDR1 DFQATT and CDR2 SNEGSKA (reference sequence). Trimming left V 1 base short and J 9 bases short, with 22 bases between. The CDR3 nucleotides are TGCAGTGCTAGAGTTTCGACTAGTAGTTTTCCCCGTGAGCAGTTCTTC. Its protein product is CSARVSTSSFPREQFF.

This clonotype has a handful of counts. The chain uses TRBV5-1 and TRBJ2-2; a possible D gene is TRBD2 (7 bases). Trimming shortened V by 1 base and J by 4 bases, and 11 bases separated the two germline ends. The V gene's germline CDR1 is SGHRS and CDR2 YFSETQ. The CDR3 has 15 amino acids. CDR3 DNA: TGCGCCAGCAGCTTGCGGGGGGCCGGCACCGGGGAGCTGTTTTTT. Residues: CASSLRGAGTGELFF.

The chain's CDR3 is CASSYEGLGQPQHF. The CDR3 region has the DNA TGTGCCAGCAGTTACGAGGGGTTGGGTCAGCCCCAGCATTTT. The rearrangement joins TRBV6-5 to TRBJ1-5; D perhaps matches TRBD1 (5 bases). Germline loops: CDR1 MNHEY, CDR2 SVGAGI. V was trimmed by 2 bases and J by 6 bases, leaving 11 bases between them. The CDR3 spans 14 residues.

This clonotype was seen a few times. The chain carries TRBV5-1 and TRBJ2-1, with D tentatively TRBD1 (6 bases). V was pared by 0 bases and J by 1 base, with 11 bases between. Looked up from germline, CDR1 is SGHRS and CDR2 is YFSETQ. CDR3 length equals 16 residues. Here the CDR3 DNA reads TGCGCCAGCAGCTTGGTAGGGGGAGAGTCCTACAATGAGCAGTTCTTC. It yields the protein CASSLVGGESYNEQFF.

The chain links TRBV29-1 to TRBJ2-5; 8 bases match TRBD1. Per germline, CDR1 SQVTM and CDR2 ANQGSEA. After removal of 3 bases from V and 0 bases from J, the junction contained 6 bases not matched to a gene. This CDR3 contains 15 residues. The CDR3 sequence: CSVDGTGGYQETQYF. CDR3 DNA sequence: TGCAGCGTTGATGGCACAGGGGGGTACCAAGAGACCCAGTACTTC.

This clonotype was seen only a few times. The chain uses TRBV12-3 or TRBV12-4 and TRBJ1-1; TRBD1 might be the D (5 bases). With 7 bases removed from V and 5 bases from J, the gap between germline ends came to 17 bases. CDR3 length equals 14 residues. The CDR3 here is CASTWGPSGTEAFF. CDR3 bases: TGTGCCAGCACTTGGGGACCCTCAGGGACTGAAGCTTTCTTT.